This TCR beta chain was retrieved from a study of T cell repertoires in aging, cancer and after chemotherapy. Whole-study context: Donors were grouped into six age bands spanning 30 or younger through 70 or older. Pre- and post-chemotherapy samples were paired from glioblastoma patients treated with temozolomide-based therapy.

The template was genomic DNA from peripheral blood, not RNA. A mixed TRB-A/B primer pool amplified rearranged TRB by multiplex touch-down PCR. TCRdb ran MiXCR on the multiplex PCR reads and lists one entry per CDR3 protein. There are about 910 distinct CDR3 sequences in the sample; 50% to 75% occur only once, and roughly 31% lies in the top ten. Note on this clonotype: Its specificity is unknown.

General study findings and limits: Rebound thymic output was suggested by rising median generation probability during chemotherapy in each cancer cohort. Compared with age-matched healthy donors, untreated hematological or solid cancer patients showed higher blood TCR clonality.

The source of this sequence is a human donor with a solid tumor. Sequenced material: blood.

The CDR3 here is CASRPEGSGGGNEQFF. In DNA, the CDR3 is TGTGCCAGCAGACCCGAGGGATCAGGGGGCGGTAATGAGCAGTTCTTC. The chain employs TRBV12-3 or TRBV12-4 and TRBJ2-1; 8 bases line up with TRBD1. CDR3 length: 16 residues. Trimming removed 6 bases from V and 7 bases from J; junction bases left unmatched: 14.